The present TCR beta chain was sequenced within a study of Tregs in tolerant kidney transplant recipients. A note on this clone: Its antigen remains unidentified.

Measured with immunoSEQ multiplex PCR; TCRdb has only the in-frame clones, and not every one. Among 62,000 or so clones listed, roughly 98% were seen once. Thawed PBMCs were FACS-sorted into unstimulated CD4+CD25+CD127- regulatory T cells, CD4+CD25- non-regulatory cells, CD4 and CD8 cells. An overnight rest at 37°C with roughly 200 IU/ml IL-2 preceded regulatory T cell sorting from thawed PBMCs. Study-wide findings and caveats: Biological reproducibility was not directly addressed, but technical replication error appeared minimal. Validation in larger populations is needed because few patients were studied.

This sequence originates from a human donor who received a combined kidney and bone marrow transplant. Source: Tregs from blood, taken before the transplant.

CDR3 protein: CASSFAGGSGSHTQYF. The CDR3 DNA is TGTGCCAGCAGCTTCGCGGGAGGAAGCGGCAGTCATACGCAGTATTTT. V and J are TRBV7-9 and TRBJ2-3, with TRBD2 identical over 8 bases. V lost 3 bases to trimming and J lost 7 bases; unmatched junction nucleotides: 12. CDR1 and CDR2 (germline): SEHNR, FQNEAQ (reference sequence). This CDR3 is built from 16 residues.